This TCR beta chain derives from a study of T-cell memory formation after mild COVID-19. TCRdb reprocessed the 5' RACE reads via MiXCR and lists one record per CDR3 protein. The table includes over 120,000 distinct CDR3 sequences, 19% detected once. The CDR3 totals 12 residues. V lost 5 bases, J lost 7 bases, and 1 base stayed unmatched. Germline V gene sequence: CDR1 SGHAT, CDR2 FQNNGV. Concerning this clonotype itself: Its antigen is still unknown.

Study findings and constraints: Some SARS-CoV-2-responding clones were already detected in memory before infection. Day 37-peaking second-wave clones had unconfirmed SARS-CoV-2 specificity. The CD4+ clones that contracted clustered mainly within CM and EM, and the CD8+ clones concentrated in EMRA.

The sample comprised PBMCs or a T cell subset sorted from them (not recorded which). This clonotype was obtained from an adult woman who had mild COVID-19 (a few samples of this study predate the infection). Cell type and time point are not known. The chain employs TRBV11-2 and TRBJ2-2; 7 bases agree with TRBD2. CDR3 bases: TGTGCCAGCAGCCGCGGGGGCGGGGAGCTGTTTTTT. Translated: CASSRGGGELFF.